Listed below are T cell receptor beta chains from one sample, sequenced in a study of blood T cell repertoires in COVID-19. Measured with immunoSEQ multiplex PCR; TCRdb has only the in-frame clones, and not every one. In the table there are over 100,000 clones, 85% to 90% of which are singletons. Sequenced sample: peripheral blood. These TCRs come from a human donor with acute or convalescent COVID-19. The donor label of this sample is uncertain. CDR3s include the opening cysteine and the closing phenylalanine or tryptophan. D genes are given only for firm matches. The size field is filled for only some rows; it gives once, few, many or a size class.

clone_size: .; v_call: TRBV6-6; j_call: TRBJ1-5; d_call: .; cdr3_nt: TGTGCCAGCAGGCAGGCAGGCCCAAGCAATCAGCCCCAGCATTTT; cdr3_aa: CASRQAGPSNQPQHF
clone_size: .; v_call: TRBV6-2/TRBV6-3; j_call: TRBJ1-3; d_call: .; cdr3_nt: TGTGCCAGCAGTTACCGCCGTTTCGGGACAACGTTAGGAAACACCATATATTTT; cdr3_aa: CASSYRRFGTTLGNTIYF
clone_size: .; v_call: TRBV15; j_call: TRBJ1-1; d_call: TRBD1; cdr3_nt: TGTGCCACCAGCAGAGGCCAGGGGGCGGGGGACACTGAAGCTTTCTTT; cdr3_aa: CATSRGQGAGDTEAFF
clone_size: few; v_call: TRBV7-2; j_call: TRBJ2-1; d_call: TRBD1; cdr3_nt: TGTGCCAGCAGCCCAGAGGGACAGGGCTATAATGCGCAGTTCTTC; cdr3_aa: CASSPEGQGYNAQFF
clone_size: .; v_call: TRBV5-6; j_call: TRBJ1-5; d_call: TRBD1; cdr3_nt: TGTGCCAGCAGCTTGAGGAGGGGACAGGGGAATCAGCCCCAGCATTTT; cdr3_aa: CASSLRRGQGNQPQHF
clone_size: .; v_call: TRBV29-1; j_call: TRBJ1-1; d_call: .; cdr3_nt: TGCAGCCCAATACGCCCGCCGGGCACTGAAGCTTTCTTT; cdr3_aa: CSPIRPPGTEAFF
clone_size: .; v_call: TRBV7-9; j_call: TRBJ1-5; d_call: .; cdr3_nt: TGTGCCAGCAGCTTAGATTATAGTCAGCCCCAGCATTTT; cdr3_aa: CASSLDYSQPQHF
clone_size: once; v_call: TRBV27; j_call: TRBJ2-7; d_call: .; cdr3_nt: TGTGCCAGCCGCCCAGGAATGGGCTACGAGCAGTACTTC; cdr3_aa: CASRPGMGYEQYF
clone_size: .; v_call: TRBV6-2/TRBV6-3; j_call: TRBJ1-1; d_call: .; cdr3_nt: TGTGCCAGCAGTGATCGACGCGGAGGTAACACTGAAGCTTTCTTT; cdr3_aa: CASSDRRGGNTEAFF
clone_size: .; v_call: TRBV30; j_call: TRBJ2-5; d_call: TRBD2; cdr3_nt: TGTGCCTGGAAAGACAGCGGGGGGTACCAAGAGACCCAGTACTTC; cdr3_aa: CAWKDSGGYQETQYF
clone_size: .; v_call: TRBV2; j_call: TRBJ1-2; d_call: TRBD1; cdr3_nt: TGTGCCAGCAGTGACGACAGGGCAGAGGGTGGCTACACCTTC; cdr3_aa: CASSDDRAEGGYTF
clone_size: .; v_call: TRBV7-2; j_call: TRBJ2-3; d_call: TRBD2; cdr3_nt: TGTGCCAGCAGCTTAACCCTAGCGGGAGGGCTCGGAGATACGCAGTATTTT; cdr3_aa: CASSLTLAGGLGDTQYF
clone_size: .; v_call: TRBV19; j_call: TRBJ1-1; d_call: .; cdr3_nt: TGTGCCAGTAGTAGCTGGGGGGGACTGAACACTGAAGCTTTCTTT; cdr3_aa: CASSSWGGLNTEAFF
clone_size: .; v_call: TRBV4-3; j_call: TRBJ1-5; d_call: .; cdr3_nt: TGCGCCAGCAGCCAGGAGTTCAGCGGGAGCAATCAGCCCCAGCATTTT; cdr3_aa: CASSQEFSGSNQPQHF
clone_size: .; v_call: TRBV18; j_call: TRBJ1-4; d_call: .; cdr3_nt: TGTGCCAGCTCAGCCTCAGTGGGGACATCCGGAAAACTGTTTTTT; cdr3_aa: CASSASVGTSGKLFF
clone_size: once; v_call: TRBV7-3; j_call: TRBJ2-3; d_call: .; cdr3_nt: TGTGCCAGCAGCTTAAGCTTAGGGGCAGATACGCAGTATTTT; cdr3_aa: CASSLSLGADTQYF
clone_size: .; v_call: TRBV28; j_call: TRBJ1-3; d_call: .; cdr3_nt: TGTGCCAGCAGTTCCCGGGGGTTGGCCCTGGGAAACACCATATATTTT; cdr3_aa: CASSSRGLALGNTIYF
clone_size: few; v_call: TRBV27; j_call: TRBJ2-2; d_call: .; cdr3_nt: TGTGCCAGCAGTTCTCGGGACGGGGGAACAAACACCGGGGAGCTGTTTTTT; cdr3_aa: CASSSRDGGTNTGELFF
clone_size: .; v_call: TRBV3-1/TRBV3-2; j_call: TRBJ2-1; d_call: .; cdr3_nt: TGTGCCAGCAGCCCTCAATGGGGGCTTGAGCAGTTCTTC; cdr3_aa: CASSPQWGLEQFF
clone_size: .; v_call: TRBV30; j_call: TRBJ1-1; d_call: .; cdr3_nt: TGTGCCTGGAGTCAACTCTTGAACACTGAAGCTTTCTTT; cdr3_aa: CAWSQLLNTEAFF
clone_size: .; v_call: TRBV5-6; j_call: TRBJ1-4; d_call: .; cdr3_nt: TGTGCCAGCAGCTGGGGGACACTCGGGGAACTGTTTTTT; cdr3_aa: CASSWGTLGELFF
clone_size: .; v_call: TRBV19; j_call: TRBJ2-5; d_call: TRBD1; cdr3_nt: TGTGCCAGTAGTATTCGGACAGGGTGGGGCCAAGAGACCCAGTACTTC; cdr3_aa: CASSIRTGWGQETQYF
clone_size: .; v_call: TRBV6-2/TRBV6-3; j_call: TRBJ2-7; d_call: TRBD2; cdr3_nt: TGTGCCAGCAGTGGACTAGCGGACTCCTACGAGCAGTACTTC; cdr3_aa: CASSGLADSYEQYF
clone_size: .; v_call: TRBV2; j_call: TRBJ1-4; d_call: .; cdr3_nt: TGTGCCAGCAGCGGGACATCAGGGGAAAAACTGTTTTTT; cdr3_aa: CASSGTSGEKLFF
clone_size: .; v_call: TRBV2; j_call: TRBJ2-1; d_call: TRBD2; cdr3_nt: TGTGCCAGCAGCTCCGGGACTAGCGGGATACGCTCCTACAATGAGCAGTTCTTC; cdr3_aa: CASSSGTSGIRSYNEQFF
clone_size: .; v_call: TRBV7-8; j_call: TRBJ1-6; d_call: .; cdr3_nt: TGTGCCAGCACCACATCGACTTACGGGAACTCCTATAATTCACCCCTCCACTTT; cdr3_aa: CASTTSTYGNSYNSPLHF
clone_size: .; v_call: TRBV2; j_call: TRBJ1-6; d_call: TRBD1; cdr3_nt: TGTGCCAGCGGTTGGACAGGGAGCGAATATAATTCACCCCTCCACTTT; cdr3_aa: CASGWTGSEYNSPLHF
clone_size: once; v_call: TRBV15; j_call: TRBJ1-2; d_call: TRBD1; cdr3_nt: TGTGCCACCAGCAGAGCCGGGACAGGGGATACTGGCTACACCTTC; cdr3_aa: CATSRAGTGDTGYTF
clone_size: .; v_call: TRBV6-5; j_call: TRBJ1-1; d_call: .; cdr3_nt: TGTGCCAGCAGTCTGCAGGGGATCACTGAAGCTTTCTTT; cdr3_aa: CASSLQGITEAFF
clone_size: .; v_call: TRBV6-5; j_call: TRBJ2-7; d_call: .; cdr3_nt: TGTGCCAGCCTCCCCTTTGTCGGTTACTACGAGCAGTACTTC; cdr3_aa: CASLPFVGYYEQYF
clone_size: .; v_call: TRBV18; j_call: TRBJ1-1; d_call: TRBD1; cdr3_nt: TGTGCCAGCTCACCGGGGATACAGGGGGCGCGTGGCACTGAAGCTTTCTTT; cdr3_aa: CASSPGIQGARGTEAFF